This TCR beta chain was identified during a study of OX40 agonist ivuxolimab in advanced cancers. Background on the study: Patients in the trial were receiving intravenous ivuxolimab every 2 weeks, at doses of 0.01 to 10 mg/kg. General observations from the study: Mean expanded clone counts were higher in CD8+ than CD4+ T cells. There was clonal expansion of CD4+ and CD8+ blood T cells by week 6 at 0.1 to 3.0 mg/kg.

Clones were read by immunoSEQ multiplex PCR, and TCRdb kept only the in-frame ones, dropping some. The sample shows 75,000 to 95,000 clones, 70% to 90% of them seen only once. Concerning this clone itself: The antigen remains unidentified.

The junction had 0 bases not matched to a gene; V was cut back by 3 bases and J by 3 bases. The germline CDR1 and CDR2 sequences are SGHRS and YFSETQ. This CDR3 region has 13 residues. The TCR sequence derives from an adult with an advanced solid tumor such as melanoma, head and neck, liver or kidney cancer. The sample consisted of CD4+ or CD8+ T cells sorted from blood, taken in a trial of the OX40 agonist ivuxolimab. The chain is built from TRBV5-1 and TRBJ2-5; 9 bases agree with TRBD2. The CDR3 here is CASSWTSEETQYF. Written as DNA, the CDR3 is TGCGCCAGCAGCTGGACTAGCGAAGAGACCCAGTACTTC.